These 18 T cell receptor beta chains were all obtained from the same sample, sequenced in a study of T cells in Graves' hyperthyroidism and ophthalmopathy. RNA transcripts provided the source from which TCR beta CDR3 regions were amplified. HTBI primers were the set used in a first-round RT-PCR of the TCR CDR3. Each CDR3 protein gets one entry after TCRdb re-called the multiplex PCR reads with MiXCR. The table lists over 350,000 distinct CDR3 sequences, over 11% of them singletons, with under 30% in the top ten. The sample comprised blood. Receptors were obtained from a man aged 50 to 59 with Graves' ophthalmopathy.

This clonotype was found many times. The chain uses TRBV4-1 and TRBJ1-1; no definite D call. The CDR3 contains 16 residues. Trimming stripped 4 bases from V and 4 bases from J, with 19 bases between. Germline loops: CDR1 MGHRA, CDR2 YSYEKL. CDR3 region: CASSPSAGRRATEAFF. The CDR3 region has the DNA TGCGCCAGCAGCCCCTCAGCTGGACGGAGGGCCACTGAAGCTTTCTTT.

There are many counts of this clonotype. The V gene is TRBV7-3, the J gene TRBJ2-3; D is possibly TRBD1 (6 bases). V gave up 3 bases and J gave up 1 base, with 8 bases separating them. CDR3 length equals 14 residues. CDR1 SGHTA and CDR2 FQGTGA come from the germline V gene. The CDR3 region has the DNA TGTGCCAGCAGCTTTGAGGGGGGCACAGATACGCAGTATTTT. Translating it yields CASSFEGGTDTQYF.

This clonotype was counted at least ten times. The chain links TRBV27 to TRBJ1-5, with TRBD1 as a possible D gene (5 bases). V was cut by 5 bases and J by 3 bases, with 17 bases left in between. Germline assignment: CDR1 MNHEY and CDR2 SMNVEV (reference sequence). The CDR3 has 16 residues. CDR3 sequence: CASSTRSRQHNQPQHF. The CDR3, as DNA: TGTGCCAGCAGTACGAGATCTAGACAGCACAATCAGCCCCAGCATTTT.

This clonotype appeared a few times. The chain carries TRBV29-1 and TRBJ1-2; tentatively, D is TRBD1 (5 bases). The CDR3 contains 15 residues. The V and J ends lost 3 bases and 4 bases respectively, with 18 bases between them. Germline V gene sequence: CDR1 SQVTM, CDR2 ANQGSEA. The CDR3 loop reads CSVDQQGVISYGYTF. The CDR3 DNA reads TGCAGCGTTGACCAGCAGGGTGTCATCAGCTATGGCTACACCTTC.

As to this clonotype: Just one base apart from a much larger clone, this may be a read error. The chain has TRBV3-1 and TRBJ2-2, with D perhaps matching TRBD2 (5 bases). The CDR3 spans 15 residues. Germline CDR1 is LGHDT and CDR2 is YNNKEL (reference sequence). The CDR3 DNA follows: TGTGTCAGCAGCCACTTAGCGAAGAACACCGGGGAGCTGTTTTTT. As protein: CVSSHLAKNTGELFF.

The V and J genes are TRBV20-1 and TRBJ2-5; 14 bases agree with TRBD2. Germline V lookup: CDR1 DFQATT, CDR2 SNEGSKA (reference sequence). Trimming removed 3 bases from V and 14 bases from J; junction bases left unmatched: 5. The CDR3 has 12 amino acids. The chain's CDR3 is CSASGTSGSRYF. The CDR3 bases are TGCAGTGCTAGTGGGACTAGCGGGAGTCGTTACTTC.

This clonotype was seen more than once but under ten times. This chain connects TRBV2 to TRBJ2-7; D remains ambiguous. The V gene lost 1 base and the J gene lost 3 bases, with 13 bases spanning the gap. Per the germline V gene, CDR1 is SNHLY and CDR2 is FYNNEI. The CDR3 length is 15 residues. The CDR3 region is CASSEEGYPNYEQYF. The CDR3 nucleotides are TGTGCCAGCAGTGAAGAAGGATACCCTAACTACGAGCAGTACTTC.

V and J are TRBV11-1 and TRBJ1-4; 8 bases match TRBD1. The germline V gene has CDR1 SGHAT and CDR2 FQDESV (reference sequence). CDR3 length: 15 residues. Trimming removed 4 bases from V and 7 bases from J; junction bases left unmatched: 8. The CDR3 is CASSSTTGGGEKLFF. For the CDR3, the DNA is TGTGCCAGCAGCTCCACAACAGGGGGAGGTGAAAAACTGTTTTTT.

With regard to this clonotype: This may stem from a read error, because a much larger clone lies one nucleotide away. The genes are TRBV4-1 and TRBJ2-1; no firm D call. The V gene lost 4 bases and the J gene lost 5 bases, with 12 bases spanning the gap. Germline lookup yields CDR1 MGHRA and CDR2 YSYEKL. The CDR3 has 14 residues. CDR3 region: CASSRRPSNNEQFF. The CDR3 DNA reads TGCGCCAGCAGCCGCCGGCCGAGCAACAATGAGCAGTTCTTC.

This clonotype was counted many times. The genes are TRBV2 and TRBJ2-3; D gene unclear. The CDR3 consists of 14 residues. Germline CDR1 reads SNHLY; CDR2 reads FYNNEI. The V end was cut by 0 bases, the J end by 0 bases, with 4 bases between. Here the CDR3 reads CASSEAGSTDTQYF. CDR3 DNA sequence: TGTGCCAGCAGTGAAGCTGGGAGCACAGATACGCAGTATTTT. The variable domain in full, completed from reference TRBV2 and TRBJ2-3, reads EPEVTQTPSHQVTQMGQEVILRCVPISNHLYFYWYRQILGQKVEFLVSFYNNEISEKSEIFDDQFSVERPDGSNFTLKIRSTKLEDSAMYFCASSEAGSTDTQYFGPGTRLTVL.

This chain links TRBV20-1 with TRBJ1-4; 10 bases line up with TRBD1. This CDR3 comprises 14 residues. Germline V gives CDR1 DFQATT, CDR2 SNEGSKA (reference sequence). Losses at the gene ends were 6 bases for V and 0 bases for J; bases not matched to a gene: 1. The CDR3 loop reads CSAGTGATNEKLFF. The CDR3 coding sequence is TGCAGTGCAGGGACAGGGGCAACTAATGAAAAACTGTTTTTT.

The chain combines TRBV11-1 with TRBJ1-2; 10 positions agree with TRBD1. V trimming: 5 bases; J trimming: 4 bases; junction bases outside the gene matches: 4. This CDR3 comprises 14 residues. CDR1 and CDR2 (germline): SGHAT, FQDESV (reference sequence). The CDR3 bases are TGTGCCAGCAGCCTGACAGGGGGCGCCTATGGCTACACCTTC. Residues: CASSLTGGAYGYTF.

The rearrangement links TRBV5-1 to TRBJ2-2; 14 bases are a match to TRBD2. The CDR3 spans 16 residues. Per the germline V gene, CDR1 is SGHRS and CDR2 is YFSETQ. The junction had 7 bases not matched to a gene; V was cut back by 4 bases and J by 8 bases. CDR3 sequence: CASSLGTSGSSGELFF. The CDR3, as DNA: TGCGCCAGCAGCCTCGGGACTAGCGGGAGTTCAGGGGAGCTGTTTTTT.

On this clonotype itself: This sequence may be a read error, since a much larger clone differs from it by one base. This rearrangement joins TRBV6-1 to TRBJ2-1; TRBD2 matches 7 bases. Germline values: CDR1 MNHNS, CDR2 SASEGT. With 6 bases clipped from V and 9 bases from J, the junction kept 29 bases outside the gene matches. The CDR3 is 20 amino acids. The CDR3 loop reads CASSPHILGPAGTGGGEQFF. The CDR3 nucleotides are TGTGCCAGCAGCCCGCACATACTGGGGCCAGCGGGAACGGGCGGCGGTGAGCAGTTCTTC.

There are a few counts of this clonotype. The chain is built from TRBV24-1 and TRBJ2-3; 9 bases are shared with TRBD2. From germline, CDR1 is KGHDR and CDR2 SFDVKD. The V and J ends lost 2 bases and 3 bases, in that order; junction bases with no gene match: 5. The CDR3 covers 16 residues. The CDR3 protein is CATSDSAGGPTDTQYF. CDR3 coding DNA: TGTGCCACCAGTGATTCGGCGGGAGGGCCGACAGATACGCAGTATTTT.

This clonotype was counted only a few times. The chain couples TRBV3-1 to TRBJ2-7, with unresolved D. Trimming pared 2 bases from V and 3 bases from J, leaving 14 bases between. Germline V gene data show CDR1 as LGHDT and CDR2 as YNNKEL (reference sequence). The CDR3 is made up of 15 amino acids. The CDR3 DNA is TGTGCCAGCAGCCAAATGAACACCGGGCACTACGAGCAGTACTTC. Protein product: CASSQMNTGHYEQYF.

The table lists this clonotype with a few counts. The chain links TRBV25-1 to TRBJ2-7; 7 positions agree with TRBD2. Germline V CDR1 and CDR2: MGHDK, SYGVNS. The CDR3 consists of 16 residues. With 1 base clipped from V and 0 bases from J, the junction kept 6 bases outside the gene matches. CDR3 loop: CASSESWTRASYEQYF. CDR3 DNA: TGTGCCAGCAGTGAATCGTGGACTAGGGCCTCCTACGAGCAGTACTTC.

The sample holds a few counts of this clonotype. For the CDR3, the DNA is TGTGCCAGCAGCTTACGGATCGCTAGCGCTTACAATGAGCAGTTCTTC. This codes for CASSLRIASAYNEQFF. The rearrangement uses TRBV7-3 and TRBJ2-1, with D perhaps matching TRBD2 (6 bases). Germline V gene sequence: CDR1 SGHTA, CDR2 FQGTGA. This CDR3 comprises 16 residues. Trimming took off 2 bases at V and 4 bases at J, with 15 bases between the two ends.